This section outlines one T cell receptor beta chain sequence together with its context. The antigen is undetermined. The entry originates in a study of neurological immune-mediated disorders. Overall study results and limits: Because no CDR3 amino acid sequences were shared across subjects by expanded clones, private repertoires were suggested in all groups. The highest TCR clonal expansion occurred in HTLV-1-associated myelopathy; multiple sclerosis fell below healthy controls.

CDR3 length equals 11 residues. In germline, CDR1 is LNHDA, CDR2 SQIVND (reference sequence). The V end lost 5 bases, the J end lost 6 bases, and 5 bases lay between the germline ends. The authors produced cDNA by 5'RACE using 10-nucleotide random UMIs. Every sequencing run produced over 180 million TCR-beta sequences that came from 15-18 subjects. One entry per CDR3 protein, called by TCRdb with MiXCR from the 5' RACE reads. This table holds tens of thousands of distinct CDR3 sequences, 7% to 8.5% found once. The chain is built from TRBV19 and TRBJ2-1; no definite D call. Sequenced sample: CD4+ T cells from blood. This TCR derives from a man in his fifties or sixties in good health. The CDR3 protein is CASSQANEQFF. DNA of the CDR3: TGTGCCAGTAGTCAGGCCAATGAGCAGTTCTTC.